This section outlines one TCR beta chain sequence together with its context. Its antigen remains unidentified. V dropped 5 bases and J dropped 1; count of bases not matched to a gene: 11. This CDR3 is built from 19 residues. A primer matching the constant region was used to make TCR beta cDNA from approximately 0.55 ug of total RNA. Library construction for TCR beta comprised three nested multiplex PCR rounds performed with slightly modified ARM-PCR. For roughly 10 cycles apiece, the opening two PCR rounds ran with TRBV1-TRBV30 forward primers and a C-beta reverse primer. One entry per CDR3 protein results from TCRdb running MiXCR on the multiplex PCR reads. This repertoire shows roughly 120,000 distinct CDR3 sequences, around 60% found once; its top ten account for around 9.3%. The data stem from a study of tumor-infiltrating lymphocytes in primary liver carcinoma. The study, taken as a whole, reports: Tumor region pairs shared more overlap than did tumor-adjacent and tumor-blood pairs. All five tumor regions shared only about 7.5-25% of top clones.

Extraction of RNA together with DNA used 20-30 mg of unsorted bulk tissue. Surgery removed the patients' primary liver carcinoma. Each tumor specimen held more than 90% viable tumor cells. The source of this sequence is a woman aged 55-69 years with primary liver carcinoma and hepatitis B virus infection. What was sequenced was liver tumor tissue from sampling region 1. Subset: tumor region T1, superior pole. This chain uses TRBV12-3 or TRBV12-4 with TRBJ2-6; 10 nucleotides match TRBD1. CDR3 in DNA: TGTGCCAGCAGTCTCGAGACAGGGGGCGCCTTTTCTGGGGCCAACGTCCTGACTTTC. Translating gives CASSLETGGAFSGANVLTF.